This TCR beta chain was observed in a study of neurological immune-mediated disorders (dated by TCRdb to 2018 to 2020). As for the study more broadly: Peripheral blood TCR-beta repertoires from patients with HTLV-I-associated myelopathy (HAM/TSP), patients with multiple sclerosis, and healthy controls were compared in the study using UMI-based sequencing. The cohort included 60 to 75 subjects: roughly 15 with HAM/TSP, about 35 with multiple sclerosis, and 20 or so healthy controls. The approximately 99 TCR-beta libraries included longitudinal samples, technical triplicates and paired sorted CD4+ and CD8+ T-cell subsets alongside PBMC samples.

cDNA synthesis used template-switch 5'RACE with a primer carrying a 10-nucleotide random unique molecular identifier tagging each TCR transcript. Every sequencing run covered 15-18 subjects and yielded more than 160 million TCR-beta sequences. The RNeasy kit was used to extract total RNA. TCR-beta VDJ regions were amplified with primers for the TCR constant region and the 5'RACE anchor, using the KAPA Real-time Library Amplification kit. A first PCR added sample indexes and Illumina adaptors, and a second PCR then raised library yield. After purification with Ampure beads, the TCR product of roughly 650 bp was size-selected on a 2% E-gel SizeSelection system. Before pooling, libraries had their quality checked on a Bioanalyzer, their concentration measured with Qubit, and their quantity determined with the Kapa Library Quantification kit. Paired-end 2 x 150 bp sequencing of the libraries was performed on an Illumina HiSeq 2500. To increase sequence diversity, about 24-32% phiX was spiked into each library pool. The original pipeline was this. Quality-filtered reads were processed with the UMI-based MiGEC pipeline, which removed over 75% of raw TCR sequences during error correction. IMGT germline references were used for aligning VDJ genes, and each clonotype was defined as a unique CDR3 amino acid sequence together with its V-J genes. Clonal expansion, Shannon diversity and CDR3 relatedness (CalcPairwiseDistances, ClusterSamples) were evaluated with VDJtools, and phylogenetic trees were built with CLCbio workbench. A clone was classed as expanded if it had 8 or more unique UMIs, a cutoff based on coefficient-of-variation modelling across technical triplicates. The raw public data were reprocessed by TCRdb itself: fastp quality trimming at Q25, MiXCR clonotype calling, in-frame beta chains only. Every distinct CDR3 protein forms one entry, paired with its most common genes and DNA. The V and J calls and clone size are TCRdb's, not the authors'. The sample table contains about 24,000 distinct CDR3 sequences; only one count was recorded for around an eighth of them. The ten most abundant clones make up 16% of the sample.

General findings and caveats noted by the study authors: No identical CDR3 amino acid sequences were shared among expanded clones across subjects, suggesting private TCR-beta repertoires in all groups. TCR clonal expansion was greatest in HAM/TSP patients and smallest in MS patients, who ranked below even healthy controls.

This clonotype showed up just a few times. Its target antigen remains unknown. It has no much larger one-base neighbor in the sample; base qualities were not kept. For the unsorted PBMC libraries, 2 million PBMCs were stored in RNAlater at -80 degrees C until RNA extraction and were used to generate the libraries. Peripheral blood underwent Ficoll-Hypaque density gradient centrifugation to isolate PBMCs, which were then cryopreserved in liquid nitrogen. The sequence was collected from a woman in her forties with HTLV-1-associated myelopathy (HAM/TSP). What was sequenced was PBMCs.

The DNA sequence is given as TGCGCCAGCAGCCGCACAGGAAACACTGAAGCTTTCTTT. Its coded protein is CASSRTGNTEAFF. The chain employs TRBV4-1 and TRBJ1-1; the best D guess is TRBD1, with 5 bases matching. Trimming at the junction amounts to 4 bases on V and 2 bases on J, and the germline ends lie 8 bases apart. According to the germline V gene, CDR1 reads MGHRA and CDR2 reads YSYEKL. The CDR3 goes from the cysteine to the phenylalanine over 13 residues. Kept here is only the CDR3 DNA, which spans 39 bases and is read in frame from base 1.